The rows below give T cell receptor beta chains drawn from one sample of a study of human T cells and chemical hapten exposure. TCRdb re-derived calls from the RACE reads in MiXCR, one entry per CDR3 protein. The table has around 100,000 distinct CDR3 sequences, 9.5% to 11% seen once; the top ten hold 3.5%. Specimen: whole blood, collected in connection with sensitization to the hapten diphenylcyclopropenone (DPC). The receptor source for this set is a woman in her thirties or forties with alopecia areata. Some clones in this sample may be carry-over from other donors' samples. Each CDR3 is given with its conserved first and last residue. A D gene is named only where the DNA matches it firmly. The size entry is marked missing in some rows and otherwise reads once, few, many or a size class.

d_call,j_call,v_call,clone_size,cdr3_aa,cdr3_nt
-,TRBJ2-3,TRBV5-4,many,CASSFEASTDTQYF,TGTGCCAGCAGCTTTGAAGCTAGCACAGATACGCAGTATTTT
TRBD1,TRBJ1-4,TRBV7-2,few,CASSPHRGPLGNEKLFF,TGTGCCAGCAGCCCCCACAGGGGGCCATTGGGTAATGAAAAACTGTTTTTT
TRBD2,TRBJ2-6,TRBV19,-,CASSALAGGSGANVLTF,TGTGCCAGTAGCGCCCTAGCGGGTGGGTCTGGGGCCAACGTCCTGACTTTC
-,TRBJ1-6,TRBV6-1,many,CASSDAGSRLNSPLHF,TGTGCCAGCAGTGACGCGGGCAGCCGGCTTAATTCACCCCTCCACTTT
-,TRBJ2-5,TRBV19,few,CASSIGLGSLTEETQYF,TGTGCCAGTAGTATAGGGTTGGGCAGCCTTACCGAAGAGACCCAGTACTTC
-,TRBJ1-1,TRBV15,-,CVTSRSIGQSETEAFF,TGCGTCACCAGCAGGTCAATAGGGCAGAGCGAAACTGAAGCTTTCTTT
-,TRBJ2-1,TRBV6-2/TRBV6-3,many,CASRRGGGAYNEQFF,TGTGCCAGCAGAAGGGGTGGGGGTGCCTACAATGAGCAGTTCTTC
TRBD1,TRBJ2-5,TRBV11-2,many,CATGGTEQETQYF,TGTGCCACAGGGGGTACTGAACAAGAGACCCAGTACTTC
-,TRBJ2-2,TRBV6-2/TRBV6-3,many,CASSYSGNTGELFF,TGTGCCAGCAGTTACTCAGGCAACACCGGGGAGCTGTTTTTT
-,TRBJ1-4,TRBV15,-,CATSTHMASEKLFF,TGTGCCACCAGCACCCACATGGCCAGTGAAAAACTGTTTTTT
TRBD1,TRBJ2-7,TRBV5-4,many,CASSALGQATYEQYF,TGTGCCAGCAGCGCCCTGGGACAGGCCACCTACGAGCAGTACTTC
TRBD1,TRBJ2-2,TRBV19,few,CASRTGYGELFF,TGTGCCAGTAGGACAGGGTACGGGGAGCTGTTTTTT
TRBD1,TRBJ1-6,TRBV7-2,many,CASSFRQGLRNSPLHF,TGTGCCAGCAGCTTCAGACAGGGGCTTAGGAATTCACCCCTCCACTTT
-,TRBJ2-7,TRBV6-5,-,CASSYKTWEAGSYEQYF,TGTGCCAGCAGTTACAAGACTTGGGAGGCAGGGTCCTACGAGCAGTACTTC
TRBD1,TRBJ2-1,TRBV7-2,many,CASSPTGASYNEQFF,TGTGCCAGCAGCCCTACAGGGGCGTCCTACAATGAGCAGTTCTTC
-,TRBJ1-5,TRBV29-1,many,CSARDGGNQPQHF,TGCAGCGCGCGGGACGGGGGGAATCAGCCCCAGCATTTT
-,TRBJ2-7,TRBV6-2/TRBV6-3,many,CASRPRDPSYEQYF,TGTGCCAGCCGTCCTCGGGACCCGTCCTACGAGCAGTACTTC
-,TRBJ2-7,TRBV20-1,many,CSARERGEQYF,TGCAGTGCTAGGGAAAGAGGGGAGCAGTACTTC
-,TRBJ2-1,TRBV12-3/TRBV12-4,few,CASSTSSYNEQFF,TGTGCCAGTTCGACGAGCTCCTACAATGAGCAGTTCTTC
TRBD1,TRBJ2-1,TRBV11-2,many,CASTTGQGGFYNEQFF,TGTGCCAGCACCACCGGACAGGGTGGATTCTACAATGAGCAGTTCTTC
TRBD1,TRBJ1-1,TRBV29-1,many,CSVRRNRGDTEAFF,TGCAGCGTCCGACGCAACAGGGGGGACACTGAAGCTTTCTTT
-,TRBJ1-2,TRBV28,many,CASSTKGAGYTF,TGTGCCAGCAGTACAAAGGGAGCTGGCTACACCTTC
-,TRBJ2-2,TRBV6-5,few,CASTNGFLNTGELFF,TGTGCCAGCACCAACGGATTCCTTAACACCGGGGAGCTGTTTTTT
-,TRBJ2-2,TRBV7-2,many,CASSLGRVHGELFF,TGTGCCAGCAGCTTAGGCAGGGTTCACGGGGAGCTGTTTTTT
TRBD1,TRBJ2-7,TRBV6-5,few,CASSYSRSGQGYREQYF,TGTGCCAGCAGTTACTCGAGGTCGGGACAGGGTTATCGCGAGCAGTACTTC
TRBD2,TRBJ2-7,TRBV28,-,CASSGTSGIYEQYF,TGTGCCAGCAGTGGGACTAGCGGGATCTACGAGCAGTACTTC
-,TRBJ1-1,TRBV12-3/TRBV12-4,few,CASSPRVGQWTEAFF,TGTGCCAGCAGTCCCCGGGTAGGGCAGTGGACTGAAGCTTTCTTT
-,TRBJ1-1,TRBV4-2,few,CASSQETGTLAEAFF,TGTGCCAGCAGCCAGGAGACAGGAACACTCGCTGAAGCTTTCTTT
TRBD1,TRBJ1-1,TRBV6-5,many,CASRKSRDRERAFF,TGTGCCAGCAGGAAGAGCCGGGACAGGGAAAGGGCTTTCTTT
-,TRBJ2-7,TRBV27,few,CASSSPTGPYEQYF,TGTGCCAGCAGTTCGCCGACGGGACCCTACGAGCAGTACTTC
-,TRBJ2-3,TRBV7-3,-,CASSSSADTLADTQYF,TGTGCCAGCAGCTCGAGTGCCGACACCTTAGCAGATACGCAGTATTTT
TRBD2,TRBJ2-1,TRBV28,-,CASSLAPSGYNEQFF,TGTGCCAGCAGTTTAGCCCCTAGCGGTTACAATGAGCAGTTCTTC
-,TRBJ2-7,TRBV23-1,many,CASSQSEFDTSYEQYF,TGCGCCAGCAGTCAATCAGAGTTCGACACATCCTACGAGCAGTACTTC
-,TRBJ2-7,TRBV11-2,few,CASVDSYEQYF,TGTGCCAGCGTTGACAGTTACGAGCAGTACTTC
-,TRBJ1-4,TRBV19,many,CASSSLGLHNEKLFF,TGTGCCAGTAGTAGCCTGGGACTCCATAATGAAAAACTGTTTTTT
-,TRBJ1-5,TRBV7-9,many,CASSRSGAAYSNQPQHF,TGTGCCAGCAGCCGGAGCGGGGCAGCCTATAGCAATCAGCCCCAGCATTTT
-,TRBJ1-3,TRBV6-2/TRBV6-3,many,CASSYLLGREEGNTIYF,TGTGCCAGCAGTTACTTACTGGGACGAGAAGAAGGAAACACCATATATTTT
-,TRBJ1-2,TRBV9,many,CASSVAGDGYTF,TGTGCCAGCAGCGTAGCAGGGGATGGCTACACCTTC
TRBD2,TRBJ2-5,TRBV7-2,-,CASSPPAGELEETQYF,TGTGCCAGCAGCCCCCCAGCGGGAGAGTTAGAAGAGACCCAGTACTTC
TRBD2,TRBJ2-3,TRBV3-1,-,CASSQVGGDTQYF,TGTGCCAGCAGCCAAGTGGGAGGGGATACGCAGTATTTT
-,TRBJ2-2,TRBV6-1,many,CASSEGVSTGELFF,TGTGCCAGCAGTGAAGGTGTCTCCACCGGGGAGCTGTTTTTT
-,TRBJ2-1,TRBV7-2,few,CASSPHRASYNEQFF,TGTGCCAGCAGCCCCCACCGGGCCTCCTACAATGAGCAGTTCTTC
TRBD2,TRBJ2-2,TRBV3-1,-,CASSPTRLAGAGELFF,TGTGCCAGCAGCCCGACTCGACTAGCGGGGGCCGGGGAGCTGTTTTTT
-,TRBJ1-2,TRBV3-1,-,CASSQKSGYTF,TGTGCCAGCAGCCAAAAGTCTGGCTACACCTTC